This T cell receptor beta chain originates from a study of blood T cell repertoires in COVID-19. Points on this clone: Other DNA sequences in this specimen translate into the identical CDR3.

Method: immunoSEQ multiplex PCR; TCRdb's copy keeps in-frame clones and lacks some. The table includes more than 50,000 clones, just over 90% detected once. The receptor's source is a woman in her thirties or forties with active COVID-19. What was sequenced was peripheral blood.

CDR3 region: CASSQGRRREAFF. As DNA, the CDR3 is TGCGCCAGCAGCCAAGGCAGAAGGAGAGAGGCTTTCTTT. J is TRBJ1-1 and V is TRBV4-3, with unresolved D. CDR1 is LGHNA and CDR2 is YSLEER in the germline V gene. V was cut by 1 base and J by 11 bases, with 14 bases left in between. CDR3 length equals 13 residues.